This T cell receptor beta chain was identified in a study of cytomegalovirus exposure and HLA in healthy donors. Findings and limits, study-wide: Specificity for CMV antigens was confirmed in vitro for a few of the CMV-associated chains. The authors listed approximately 150 TCR beta chains as cytomegalovirus-associated. According to a subsequent analysis, TCR clusters from the first cohort were inclined to appear together in the 110 or so validation repertoires.

Sequencing used immunoSEQ multiplex PCR; TCRdb keeps in-frame clones, though not all of them. Here the sample spans under 150,000 clones, 88% being singletons. This CDR3 has 15 amino acids. After removal of 6 bases from V and 3 bases from J, the junction contained 8 bases not matched to a gene. From germline, CDR1 is SGHTS and CDR2 YDEGEE. As concerns this clone: Its antigen is unidentified.

The material sequenced was PBMCs. This sequence was found in a woman between 18 and 29 years old in good health and CMV-seropositive. The J gene is TRBJ2-1, the V gene TRBV5-8, with TRBD1 matching 8 bases. CDR3 protein: CASTPAGTGYNEQFF. For the CDR3, the DNA is TGTGCCAGCACCCCCGCTGGGACAGGCTACAATGAGCAGTTCTTC.